This T cell receptor beta chain was captured in a study of Ad26.COV2.S vaccination and SARS-CoV-2 variants. For the study at large: Ad26.COV2.S, an intramuscular injection, was given once or twice 56 days apart.

The CDR3 is 14 amino acids. CDR1 and CDR2 from the germline V gene are SNHLY and FYNNEI. V lost 7 bases and J 2 bases, leaving 9 bases between the germline ends. Specified treatment: approximately 18 received Ad26.COV2.S at low or high dose, single or two shots; roughly five received placebo; per-sample allocation not given. Repertoires come from day 63 after the first vaccine or placebo injection. At a Boston site, the person donating was an adult of 18-55 years. Measured with immunoSEQ multiplex PCR; TCRdb has only the in-frame clones, and not every one. The sample lists 350,000 to 400,000 clones; 88% were seen once.

The origin of this receptor is a person aged 18 to 65 who received the Ad26.COV2.S COVID-19 vaccine or a placebo. Sequencing was performed on peripheral blood, taken in a trial of Ad26.COV2.S vaccine versus placebo. The chain carries TRBV2 and TRBJ2-6; possible D gene TRBD2, 5 bases. CDR3 bases: TGTGCCAGCAAATCCGGGGCTGGGGCCAACGTCCTGACTTTC. Its protein is CASKSGAGANVLTF.